This TCR beta chain came from a study of cytomegalovirus exposure and HLA in healthy donors. The overall study: In a later analysis, the 90 to 150 validation repertoires were reported to have used the same platform as the approximately 700 first-cohort repertoires.

Sequencing used immunoSEQ multiplex PCR; TCRdb keeps in-frame clones, though not all of them. The sample lists about 330,000 clones, 75% to 90% occurring once. CDR1 SGHDT and CDR2 YYEEEE come from the germline V gene. CDR3 length: 17 residues. V dropped 1 base and J dropped 4 bases, with 18 bases sitting between them. Findings and limits, study-wide: The study put 150 or so TCR beta chains on its list as cytomegalovirus-associated. Most TCRs appeared rarely, but some public TCRs recurred in many donors. Specificity for CMV antigens was confirmed in vitro for a few of the CMV-associated chains.

Of note for this clone: Its target is unknown.

The chain employs TRBV5-6 and TRBJ1-5, with unresolved D. The TCR comes from a woman under 40 in good health and CMV-seropositive. The specimen was PBMCs. The CDR3 region has the DNA TGTGCCAGCAGCTTGAATCGGAGAGACGGAAAAAATCAGCCCCAGCATTTT. It specifies CASSLNRRDGKNQPQHF.